Below are 30 T cell receptor beta chains sequenced from a single sample in a study of T cell clonality in common variable immunodeficiency. Measured with immunoSEQ multiplex PCR; TCRdb has only the in-frame clones, and not every one. The sample has approximately 64,000 clones, none seen only once. What was sequenced was peripheral blood mononuclear cells. The receptors shown here come from a person aged 18 to 70 in good health.

This clone was seen a few times. The observed sequence ends 3 residues before the CDR3 terminus, with the missing tail filled in from the germline J gene. V gene TRBV6-4 combines with J gene TRBJ2-3; TRBD2 agrees at 11 bases. In germline, CDR1 is MRHNA, CDR2 SNTAGT. This CDR3 is built from 15 residues. The ends lost 6 bases at V and 2 bases at J; junction bases unmatched: 4. The CDR3 DNA, read in part, is TGTGCCAGCAGACCGGGACTAGCGGACACAGATACG. This codes for CASRPGLADTDT. The whole CDR3 region reads CASRPGLADTDTQYF.

This clone was counted at least ten times. The DNA ends 3 residues before the CDR3 does, and the rest of the CDR3 is filled in from the germline J gene. The chain is built from TRBV6-2 or TRBV6-3 and TRBJ2-1, with D possibly being TRBD2 (6 bases). Trimming took 4 bases from V and 8 from J, leaving 18 bases between them. CDR1 is MNHEY, CDR2 SVGEGT, per germline. The CDR3 extends over 15 amino acids. The sequenced part of the CDR3 DNA is TGTGCCAGCAGTTGGCCAAGTTGGGGGGACGATGAG. Translated, it gives CASSWPSWGDDE. The full CDR3 protein is CASSWPSWGDDEQFF.

This clone was observed at least ten times. The read terminates 3 residues ahead of where the CDR3 ends, so the germline J gene completes it. The V and J genes are TRBV7-8 and TRBJ1-1, with D tentatively TRBD1 (6 bases). CDR3 length: 18 amino acids. Trimming removed 4 bases from V and 4 bases from J, with 25 bases in between. Germline V gives CDR1 SGHVS, CDR2 FQNEAQ. The CDR3 DNA, read in part, is TGTGCCAGCAGCTCCCCAGAAGGGGGTGACTTTTGGGGCACTGAA. It translates to CASSSPEGGDFWGTE. The complete CDR3 protein is CASSSPEGGDFWGTEAFF. The full variable domain, with the rest looked up from reference TRBV7-8 and TRBJ1-1, is GAGVSQSPRYKVAKRGQDVALRCDPISGHVSLFWYQQALGQGPEFLTYFQNEAQLDKSGLPSDRFFAERPEGSVSTLKIQRTQQEDSAVYLCASSSPEGGDFWGTEAFFGQGTRLTVV.

This clone was seen ten or more times. The covered CDR3 bases are TGTGCCACAACTCTCCGCCAAGACCTCACAGGGACC. This codes for CATTLRQDLTGT. The whole CDR3 protein reads CATTLRQDLTGTQYF. The V call is TRBV2, the J call TRBJ2-5; a possible D gene is TRBD1 (5 bases). The read terminates 3 residues ahead of where the CDR3 ends, so the germline J gene completes it. This CDR3 is built from 15 residues. The germline V gene encodes CDR1 SNHLY and CDR2 FYNNEI. The ends were cut back, 10 bases at V and 7 bases at J, with 25 bases in the middle.

This clone was counted at least ten times. Read coverage stops 3 residues before the CDR3 terminus; the germline J gene supplies the remainder. The chain has TRBV4-1 and TRBJ2-7; 11 positions match TRBD2. Trimming at V came to 3 bases and at J to 1 base, leaving 2 bases not matched to a gene. This CDR3 contains 15 residues. The germline V gene has CDR1 MGHRA and CDR2 YSYEKL. The sequenced CDR3 bases are TGCGCCAGCAGCCAGACTAGCGGGAATTCCTACGAG. As protein: CASSQTSGNSYE. The CDR3 as a whole reads CASSQTSGNSYEQYF.

This clone has at least ten counts. The read terminates 3 residues before the CDR3 end, so the remaining end is supplied by the germline J gene. J is TRBJ2-2 and V is TRBV20-1; a possible D gene is TRBD2 (5 bases). Trimming removed 0 bases from V and 6 bases from J, with 8 bases in between. This CDR3 spans 13 amino acids. Germline V gene data show CDR1 as DFQATT and CDR2 as SNEGSKA (reference sequence). The CDR3 bases that were read are TGCAGTGCTAGAGATTCTAGCCCCGGGGAG. Translated: CSARDSSPGE. The complete CDR3 protein is CSARDSSPGELFF.

This clone appeared many times. The read falls 3 residues short of the CDR3 end, and the missing part is taken from the germline J gene. The chain is built from TRBV6-1 and TRBJ2-3; D gene ambiguous. Germline loops: CDR1 MNHNS, CDR2 SASEGT. Trimming shortened V by 1 base and J by 4 bases, and 12 bases separated the two germline ends. The CDR3 length is 15 residues. The part of the CDR3 DNA that was read is TGTGCCAGCAGTGAAGTGTACGGGTCGGCAGATACG. Amino acids: CASSEVYGSADT. The CDR3 reads in full as CASSEVYGSADTQYF.

This clone showed up many times. The missing CDR3 end, 3 residues past where the read stops, is filled in from the germline J gene. This rearrangement joins TRBV9 to TRBJ1-5; 10 bases agree with TRBD1. Germline loops: CDR1 SGDLS, CDR2 YYNGEE. V lost 7 bases to trimming and J lost 6 bases; unmatched junction nucleotides: 4. CDR3 length: 13 amino acids. The CDR3: CASGTGVGQPQHF. The sequenced CDR3 bases are TGTGCCAGCGGGACAGGGGTGGGTCAGCCC. The full variable domain, its missing parts supplied by reference TRBV9 and TRBJ1-5, is DSGVTQTPKHLITATGQRVTLRCSPRSGDLSVYWYQQSLDQGLQFLIQYYNGEERAKGNILERFSAQQFPDLHSELNLSSLELGDSALYFCASGTGVGQPQHFGDGTRLSIL.

This clone has at least ten counts. The read comes to an end 3 residues before the CDR3 does, leaving the germline J gene to fill in the end. The chain employs TRBV23-1 and TRBJ1-1; no clear D gene. TRBV23-1 is an open reading frame, and its role is uncertain. Trimming removed 0 bases at V and 0 bases at J, with 8 bases between. This CDR3 has 15 residues. CDR3 sequence reads: CASSQSTNLNTEAFF. The CDR3 DNA, read in part, is TGCGCCAGCAGTCAATCGACAAACTTGAACACTGAA.

This clone showed up many times. The read terminates 3 residues before the CDR3 end, so the remaining end is supplied by the germline J gene. V and J are TRBV15 and TRBJ2-4; perhaps TRBD1 as D (5 bases). Germline assignment: CDR1 LNHNV and CDR2 YYDKDF (reference sequence). CDR3 length: 16 amino acids. V was pared by 1 base and J by 0 bases, with 10 bases between. CDR3 DNA (partial): TGTGCCACCAGCAGAGTGGACATTTCAGCCAAAAACATT. Its protein is CATSRVDISAKNI. The whole CDR3 sequence reads CATSRVDISAKNIQYF.

In this sample, this clone turned up a few times. CDR3 DNA (partial): TGTGCCAGCAGCTTAGAACTAGCGGGGTACAATGAG. It translates to CASSLELAGYNE. The whole CDR3 reads CASSLELAGYNEQFF. The chain combines TRBV7-9 with TRBJ2-1, with TRBD2 matching 10 bases. The CDR3 end falls 3 residues outside the read, so it is completed with the germline J gene. Germline values: CDR1 SEHNR, CDR2 FQNEAQ (reference sequence). The V gene end was trimmed by 1 base and the J gene end by 4 bases; junction bases not matched to a gene: 1. The CDR3 has 15 residues.

This clone has ten or more counts. The CDR3 end lies 3 residues beyond the end of the read and is filled in from the germline J gene. This chain connects TRBV30 to TRBJ2-7, with TRBD1 as a possible D gene (7 bases). The CDR3 consists of 15 residues. V lost 5 bases and J 2 bases, leaving 19 bases between the germline ends. Germline CDR1 and CDR2: GTSNPN and SVGIG (reference sequence). This CDR3 is CAWLTTQGGPYEQYF. Incomplete CDR3 DNA: TGTGCCTGGTTAACGACTCAGGGGGGCCCCTACGAG.

This clone has at least ten counts. The read ends 3 residues shy of where the CDR3 ends; the end is completed using the germline J gene. The chain couples TRBV2 to TRBJ2-1; 15 bases map to TRBD2. J gave up 7 bases and V 4 bases, and 2 bases lay outside the gene matches. Germline values: CDR1 SNHLY, CDR2 FYNNEI. This CDR3 comprises 15 residues. CDR3 sequence: CASSGTSGRVNEQFF. The DNA read from the CDR3 is TGTGCCAGCAGTGGGACTAGCGGGAGGGTTAATGAG. The whole variable domain, remainder taken from reference TRBV2 and TRBJ2-1, is EPEVTQTPSHQVTQMGQEVILRCVPISNHLYFYWYRQILGQKVEFLVSFYNNEISEKSEIFDDQFSVERPDGSNFTLKIRSTKLEDSAMYFCASSGTSGRVNEQFFGPGTRLTVL.

This clone was recorded at least ten times. The read finishes 3 residues shy of the CDR3 end, and the germline J gene is used to complete it. V is TRBV2 and J is TRBJ1-5; possibly TRBD1 for D (5 bases). Trimming took 3 bases from V and 9 from J, leaving 15 bases between them. The length of the CDR3 is 14 residues. Looked up from germline, CDR1 is SNHLY and CDR2 is FYNNEI. Partial CDR3 DNA: TGTGCCAGCAGTGAGGGACTGGGAAGCGGGCCC. Amino acids: CASSEGLGSGP. From start to end, the CDR3 is CASSEGLGSGPQHF.

This clone was seen ten or more times. The read ends 3 residues shy of where the CDR3 ends; the end is completed using the germline J gene. This rearrangement joins TRBV30 to TRBJ2-1, with TRBD2 as a possible D gene (5 bases). The CDR3 is made up of 13 amino acids. Per germline, CDR1 GTSNPN and CDR2 SVGIG (reference sequence). Trimming took off 4 bases at V and 9 bases at J, with 16 bases between the two ends. The CDR3 here is CAWTVGLLSEQFF. CDR3 bases read: TGTGCCTGGACCGTCGGACTCCTCTCTGAG. Supplemented by reference TRBV30 and TRBJ2-1, the full variable domain reads SQTIHQWPATLVQPVGSPLSLECTVEGTSNPNLYWYRQAAGRGLQLLFYSVGIGQISSEVPQNLSASRPQDRQFILSSKKLLLSDSGFYLCAWTVGLLSEQFFGPGTRLTVL.

This clone was counted ten times or more. The read comes to an end 3 residues before the CDR3 does, leaving the germline J gene to fill in the end. The chain has TRBV12-3 or TRBV12-4 and TRBJ2-5; 7 nucleotides agree with TRBD1. V gave up 3 bases and J gave up 5 bases; unmatched junction bases: 6. The CDR3 sequence is 14 residues long. CDR3 in amino acids: CASSFWQGEETQYF. Incomplete CDR3 DNA: TGTGCCAGCAGTTTCTGGCAGGGGGAGGAGACC.

This clone was recorded at least ten times. The CDR3 end lies 3 residues beyond the end of the read and is filled in from the germline J gene. The chain couples TRBV19 to TRBJ1-1, with D maybe TRBD1 (6 bases). V was shortened by 5 bases and J by 2 bases, with 9 bases between the two germline ends. From germline, CDR1 is LNHDA and CDR2 SQIVND (reference sequence). This CDR3 is built from 13 residues. CDR3: CASSPTGNTEAFF. The CDR3 bases that were read are TGTGCCAGTAGTCCGACAGGAAACACTGAA.

In its sample, this clone was seen many times. The read ends 3 residues before the CDR3 terminus; that terminus is restored from the germline J gene. This chain joins TRBV5-1 and TRBJ1-4; 9 nucleotides match TRBD1. The CDR3 contains 17 residues. V lost 4 bases, J lost 7 bases, and 14 bases stayed unmatched. CDR1 SGHRS and CDR2 YFSETQ come from the germline V gene. The CDR3 here is CASSVGGTGSVVEKLFF. The part of the CDR3 DNA that was read is TGCGCCAGCAGCGTTGGTGGGACAGGGAGTGTAGTTGAAAAA.

In this sample, this clone turned up many times. The CDR3 end is not reached by the read, which stops 3 residues before it; the germline J gene fills it in. The chain is built from TRBV7-3 and TRBJ2-1; 11 bases agree with TRBD1. The CDR3 has 15 residues. Trimming at V came to 3 bases and at J to 5 bases, leaving 3 bases not matched to a gene. The germline CDR1 and CDR2 sequences are SGHTA and FQGTGA. Here the CDR3 reads CASSFGTGGDNEQFF. Incomplete CDR3 DNA: TGTGCCAGCAGCTTCGGGACAGGGGGTGACAATGAG. The full variable domain, in which reference TRBV7-3 and TRBJ2-1 provide the parts outside the CDR3, is GAGVSQTPSNKVTEKGKYVELRCDPISGHTALYWYRQSLGQGPEFLIYFQGTGAADDSGLPNDRFFAVRPEGSVSTLKIQRTERGDSAVYLCASSFGTGGDNEQFFGPGTRLTVL.

This clone was picked up many times. The read halts 3 residues ahead of the CDR3 end, with the missing end drawn from the germline J gene. The rearrangement uses TRBV7-3 and TRBJ2-1; D ambiguous. Germline lookup yields CDR1 SGHTA and CDR2 FQGTGA. Trimming removed 2 bases from V and 7 bases from J, with 15 bases in between. This CDR3 spans 15 amino acids. The CDR3 sequence: CASSLDVRVPNEQFF. Incomplete CDR3 DNA: TGTGCCAGCAGCTTAGACGTTAGGGTTCCGAATGAG.

Many counts were recorded for this clone. The CDR3 is cut off 3 residues early in the read; its end comes from the germline J gene. The chain employs TRBV5-1 and TRBJ2-2, with a possible D match to TRBD1 (6 bases). Between the trimmed V and J ends, which lost 9 bases and 0 bases, there was a span of 18 bases. The V gene's germline CDR1 is SGHRS and CDR2 YFSETQ. This CDR3 region has 16 residues. The sequenced part of the CDR3 DNA is TGCGCCACTACCCGCAGGGGACCCCCGAACACCGGGGAG. Its protein product is CATTRRGPPNTGE. The full-length CDR3 reads as CATTRRGPPNTGELFF. Full variable domain (missing parts from reference TRBV5-1 and TRBJ2-2): KAGVTQTPRYLIKTRGQQVTLSCSPISGHRSVSWYQQTPGQGLQFLFEYFSETQRNKGNFPGRFSGRQFSNSRSEMNVSTLELGDSALYLCATTRRGPPNTGELFFGEGSRLTVL.

This clone was detected many times. The observed sequence ends 3 residues before the CDR3 terminus, with the missing tail filled in from the germline J gene. This sequence joins TRBV24-1 and TRBJ1-4; 8 nucleotides agree with TRBD1. Looked up from germline, CDR1 is KGHDR and CDR2 is SFDVKD. The CDR3 consists of 13 residues. With 7 bases clipped from V and 8 bases from J, the junction kept 5 bases outside the gene matches. CDR3 loop: CATRDRVGEKLFF. CDR3 DNA, as far as it was read: TGTGCCACCAGGGACAGGGTGGGCGAAAAA.

This clone occurred many times. The read falls 3 residues short of the CDR3 end, and the missing part is taken from the germline J gene. The chain recombines TRBV5-1 with TRBJ1-1, with 7 bases lining up with TRBD1. The J segment lost 1 base and the V segment lost 4 bases, leaving 4 bases of the junction unmatched. Germline V gene data show CDR1 as SGHRS and CDR2 as YFSETQ. There are 14 residues in the CDR3. The CDR3 region is CASSGDSSNTEAFF. The sequenced part of the CDR3 DNA is TGCGCCAGCAGCGGGGACAGCTCGAACACTGAA.

This clone was observed at least ten times. The sequenced fragment ends 3 residues before the CDR3 boundary, so the rest is inferred from the germline J gene. The V call is TRBV7-2, the J call TRBJ1-6; TRBD1 matches at 9 bases. With 1 base clipped from V and 7 bases from J, the junction kept 2 bases outside the gene matches. This CDR3 has 15 amino acids. Germline V gene data show CDR1 as SGHTA and CDR2 as FQGNSA. The part of the CDR3 DNA that was read is TGTGCCAGCAGCTTAGTAGGGACAGGGAATTCACCC. Its protein product is CASSLVGTGNSP. In full, the CDR3 reads CASSLVGTGNSPLHF.

This clone was seen at least ten times. Coverage ceases 3 residues before the CDR3 finishes, and the germline J gene fills in the end. The chain joins TRBV19 to TRBJ1-1, with a possible D match to TRBD1 (5 bases). In germline, CDR1 is LNHDA, CDR2 SQIVND (reference sequence). V lost 3 bases to trimming and J lost 0 bases, with 5 bases between them. The CDR3 contains 13 residues. This CDR3 reads CASSMGLNTEAFF. Partial CDR3 DNA: TGTGCCAGTAGTATGGGGCTGAACACTGAA.

The sample holds many counts of this clone. The part of the CDR3 DNA that was read is TGTGCCAGCAGCCAAGATGCCCAGCGGGAAGAGACC. It translates to CASSQDAQREET. Given in full, the CDR3 is CASSQDAQREETQYF. V and J are TRBV4-2 and TRBJ2-5, with D perhaps TRBD2 (6 bases). The read finishes 3 residues shy of the CDR3 end, and the germline J gene is used to complete it. Germline V gene sequence: CDR1 LGHNA, CDR2 YNFKEQ. This CDR3 is 15 amino acids long. V shed 0 bases and J shed 3 bases, with 11 bases lying between them.

About this clone: The CDR3 goes on 3 residues after the read ends, and that part is filled in from the germline J gene. The V call is TRBV27, the J call TRBJ2-7, with TRBD1 identical over 9 bases. V shed 0 bases, J shed 3 bases, and the junction held 6 bases outside the gene matches. The length of the CDR3 is 16 residues. CDR1 is MNHEY and CDR2 is SMNVEV in the germline V gene (reference sequence). Here the CDR3 reads CASSLSFGTGLYEQYF. The CDR3 DNA, read in part, is TGTGCCAGCAGTTTATCGTTCGGGACAGGGCTCTACGAG.

This clone was observed many times. The CDR3 is cut off 3 residues early in the read; its end comes from the germline J gene. The chain uses TRBV19 and TRBJ1-1; 10 bases map to TRBD1. The CDR3 length is 13 residues. J lost 5 bases, V lost 9 bases, and 6 bases had no gene match. Germline assignment: CDR1 LNHDA and CDR2 SQIVND (reference sequence). The sequenced part of the CDR3 DNA is TGTGCCAGCTGGACAGGGGGGGGAACTGAA. The encoded protein is CASWTGGGTE. The entire CDR3 reads CASWTGGGTEAFF.

This clone occurred many times. From the germline J gene comes the end of the CDR3, since the read stops 3 residues before it. The rearrangement uses TRBV18 and TRBJ1-3, with 7 bases aligning to TRBD1. The germline V gene has CDR1 KGHSH and CDR2 LQKENI. The CDR3 length is 15 residues. Unmatched junction bases numbered 2, after V lost 3 bases and J lost 0 bases. The covered CDR3 bases are TGTGCCAGCTCACCGGGACAGACCTCTGGAAACACC. Encoded protein: CASSPGQTSGNT. The whole CDR3 region reads CASSPGQTSGNTIYF.

This clone was seen many times. The CDR3 end falls 3 residues outside the read, so it is completed with the germline J gene. The rearrangement joins TRBV11-2 to TRBJ2-1; possibly TRBD1 for D (5 bases). V lost 5 bases, J lost 7 bases, and 12 bases lay in between. This CDR3 comprises 13 residues. Germline-derived CDR1 and CDR2 are SGHAT and FQNNGV. The sequenced CDR3 bases are TGTGCCAGCAGCATCCAGGGTAAGAATGAG. Its translation is CASSIQGKNE. The CDR3 as a whole reads CASSIQGKNEQFF.